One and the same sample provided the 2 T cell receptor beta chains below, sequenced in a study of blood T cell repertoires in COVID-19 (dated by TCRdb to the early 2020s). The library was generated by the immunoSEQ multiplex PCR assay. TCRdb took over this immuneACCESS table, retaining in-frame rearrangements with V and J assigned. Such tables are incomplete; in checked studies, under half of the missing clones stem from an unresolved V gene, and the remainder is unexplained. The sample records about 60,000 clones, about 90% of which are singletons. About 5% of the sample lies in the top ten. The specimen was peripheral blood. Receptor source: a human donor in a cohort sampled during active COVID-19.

CDR3 sequence (DNA): TGTGCCAGCAGCTTAGTGCGGGGACCTTCCTACAATGAGCAGTTCTTC. This codes for CASSLVRGPSYNEQFF. This chain connects TRBV11-1 to TRBJ2-1; possible D gene TRBD2, 6 bases. This CDR3 contains 16 residues. Deletions cut 1 base from V and 1 base from J, with 11 bases between. Germline lookup yields CDR1 SGHAT and CDR2 FQDESV (reference sequence).

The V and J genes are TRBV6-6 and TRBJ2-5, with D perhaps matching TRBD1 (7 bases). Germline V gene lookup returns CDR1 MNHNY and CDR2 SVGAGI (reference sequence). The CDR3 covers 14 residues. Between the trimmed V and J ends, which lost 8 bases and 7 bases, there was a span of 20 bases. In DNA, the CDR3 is TGTGCCAGCGGAGGGGACAGTGGGACCGGGACCCAGTACTTC. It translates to CASGGDSGTGTQYF.